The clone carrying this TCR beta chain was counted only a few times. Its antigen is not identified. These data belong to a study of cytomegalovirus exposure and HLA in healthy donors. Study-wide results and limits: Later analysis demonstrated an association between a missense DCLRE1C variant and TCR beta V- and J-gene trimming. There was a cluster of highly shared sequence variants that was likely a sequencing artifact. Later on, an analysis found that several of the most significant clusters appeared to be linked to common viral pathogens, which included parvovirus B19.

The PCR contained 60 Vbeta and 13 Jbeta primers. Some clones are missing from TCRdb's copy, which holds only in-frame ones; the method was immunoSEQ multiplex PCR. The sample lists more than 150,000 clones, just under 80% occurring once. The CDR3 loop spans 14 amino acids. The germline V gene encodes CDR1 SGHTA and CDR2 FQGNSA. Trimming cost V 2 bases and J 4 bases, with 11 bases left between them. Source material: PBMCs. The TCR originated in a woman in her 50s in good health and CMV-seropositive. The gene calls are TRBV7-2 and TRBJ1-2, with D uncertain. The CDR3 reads CASSLRGSTYGYTF. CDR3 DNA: TGTGCCAGCAGCTTACGGGGTAGTACCTATGGCTACACCTTC.